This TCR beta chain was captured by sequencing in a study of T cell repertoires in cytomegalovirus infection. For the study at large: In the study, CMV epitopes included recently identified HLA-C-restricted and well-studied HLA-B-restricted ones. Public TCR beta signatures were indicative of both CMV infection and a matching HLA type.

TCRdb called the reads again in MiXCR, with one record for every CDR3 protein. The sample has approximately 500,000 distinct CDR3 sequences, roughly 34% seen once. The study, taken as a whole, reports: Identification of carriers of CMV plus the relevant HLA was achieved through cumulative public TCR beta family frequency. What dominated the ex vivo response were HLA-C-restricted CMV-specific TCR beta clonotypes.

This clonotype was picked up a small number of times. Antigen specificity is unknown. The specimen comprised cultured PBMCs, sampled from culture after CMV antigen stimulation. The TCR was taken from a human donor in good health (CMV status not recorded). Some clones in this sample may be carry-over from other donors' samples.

This CDR3 reads CASSYSMQGAKGYGYTF. As DNA, the CDR3 is TGTGCCAGCAGTTACTCGATGCAGGGGGCAAAGGGCTATGGCTACACCTTC. The gene calls are TRBV6-8 and TRBJ1-2; 8 nucleotides match TRBD1. CDR1 is MNHGY and CDR2 is SAAAGT in the germline V gene. This CDR3 is built from 17 residues. The J segment lost 4 bases and the V segment lost 0 bases, leaving 10 bases of the junction unmatched.